This T cell receptor beta chain was identified during a study of T cells in Graves' hyperthyroidism and ophthalmopathy. Overall study: Peripheral blood samples were taken at initial diagnosis, prior to any treatment.

Participants, patients aged 18 to 65, had newly diagnosed hyperthyroidism with a duration under 2 months. Investigators excluded patients with uncontrolled infection, other autoimmune disease, pregnancy or lactation. What was amplified from RNA transcripts were TCR beta CDR3 regions. In the first-round RT-PCR of the TCR CDR3, the HTBI primer set was used. TCRdb reprocessed the multiplex PCR reads via MiXCR and lists one record per CDR3 protein. The sample gives about 360,000 distinct CDR3 sequences, over 10% of which show up once; roughly 9.2% is in the top ten. Trimming removed 1 base at V and 1 base at J, with 11 bases between. This CDR3 comprises 16 residues. Germline V lookup: CDR1 LGHDT, CDR2 YNNKEL (reference sequence). This clonotype was seen at least ten times.

The chain is built from TRBV3-1 and TRBJ1-5, with a weak D call TRBD1 (6 bases). The specimen sequenced was blood. This clonotype was obtained from a woman aged 18-29 years with Graves' hyperthyroidism. CDR3: CASSQGQVGSNQPQHF. In nucleotides, the CDR3 is TGTGCCAGCAGCCAAGGACAGGTAGGGAGCAATCAGCCCCAGCATTTT.